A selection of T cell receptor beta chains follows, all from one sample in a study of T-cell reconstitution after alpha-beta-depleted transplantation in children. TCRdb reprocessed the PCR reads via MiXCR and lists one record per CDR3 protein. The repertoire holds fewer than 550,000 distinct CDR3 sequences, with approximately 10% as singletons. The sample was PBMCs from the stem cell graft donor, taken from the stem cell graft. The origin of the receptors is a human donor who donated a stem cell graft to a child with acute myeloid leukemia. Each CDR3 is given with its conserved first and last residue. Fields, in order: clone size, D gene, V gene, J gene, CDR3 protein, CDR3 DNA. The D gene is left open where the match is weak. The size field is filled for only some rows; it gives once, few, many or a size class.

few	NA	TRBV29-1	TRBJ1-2	CSVEARGGYTF	TGCAGCGTAGAGGCCCGGGGTGGCTACACCTTC
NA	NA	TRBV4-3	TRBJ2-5	CASSQWTGRGETQYF	TGCGCCAGCAGCCAATGGACAGGGCGGGGGGAGACCCAGTACTTC
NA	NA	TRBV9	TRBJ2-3	CASSVWDSPTDTQYF	TGTGCCAGCAGCGTATGGGACTCCCCCACAGATACGCAGTATTTT
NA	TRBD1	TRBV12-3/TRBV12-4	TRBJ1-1	CASSLVARGGTEAFF	TGTGCCAGCAGTTTGGTAGCCAGGGGGGGGACTGAAGCTTTCTTT
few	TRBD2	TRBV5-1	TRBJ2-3	CASSLREEDTQYF	TGCGCCAGCAGCCTTCGGGAGGAAGATACGCAGTATTTT
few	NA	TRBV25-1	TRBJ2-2	CASSEQYSMNTGELFF	TGTGCCAGCAGTGAGCAGTACAGTATGAACACCGGGGAGCTGTTTTTT
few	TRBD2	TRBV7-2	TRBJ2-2	CASSLSGGENTGELFF	TGTGCCAGCAGCTTAAGCGGGGGAGAGAACACCGGGGAGCTGTTTTTT
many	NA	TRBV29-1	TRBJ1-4	CSVEYSYGEKLFF	TGCAGCGTTGAATACTCCTACGGGGAAAAACTGTTTTTT
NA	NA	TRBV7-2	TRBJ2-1	CASSHIYKWGVHNEQFF	TGTGCCAGCAGCCATATCTACAAGTGGGGGGTCCACAATGAGCAGTTCTTC
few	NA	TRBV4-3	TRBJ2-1	CASSQDSGDYNEQFF	TGCGCCAGCAGCCAAGATTCAGGGGATTACAATGAGCAGTTCTTC
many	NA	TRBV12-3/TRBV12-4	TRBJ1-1	CASSQTGTLGGDEAFF	TGTGCCAGCAGTCAAACCGGGACTTTGGGGGGGGATGAAGCTTTCTTT
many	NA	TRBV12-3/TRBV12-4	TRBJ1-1	CASNLLQSNTEAFF	TGTGCCAGCAATCTACTTCAGTCGAACACTGAAGCTTTCTTT
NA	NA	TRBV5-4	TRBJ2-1	CASSLVGSSNEQFF	TGTGCCAGCAGCTTGGTGGGGTCTAGTAATGAGCAGTTCTTC
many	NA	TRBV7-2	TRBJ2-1	CASRPGSSYNEQFF	TGTGCCAGCAGGCCTGGGAGCTCCTACAATGAGCAGTTCTTC
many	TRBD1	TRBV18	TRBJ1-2	CASSPQQGDYGYTF	TGTGCCAGCTCACCACAACAGGGGGACTATGGCTACACCTTC
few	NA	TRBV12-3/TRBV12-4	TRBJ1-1	CASSILPGQTNTEAFF	TGTGCCAGCAGCATTCTTCCGGGACAAACGAACACTGAAGCTTTCTTT
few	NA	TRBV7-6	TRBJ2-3	CASSGRRGRTDTQYF	TGTGCCAGCAGCGGACGTAGGGGGAGGACAGATACGCAGTATTTT
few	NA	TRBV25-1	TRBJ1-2	CASRASGPILANYGYTF	TGTGCCAGCAGAGCATCGGGACCGATACTAGCTAACTATGGCTACACCTTC
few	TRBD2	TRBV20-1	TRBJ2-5	CSGYSGRETQYF	TGCAGTGGGTACAGCGGGAGAGAGACCCAGTACTTC
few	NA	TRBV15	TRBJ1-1	CATSRGDRMNTEAFF	TGTGCCACCAGCAGAGGGGACCGGATGAACACTGAAGCTTTCTTT
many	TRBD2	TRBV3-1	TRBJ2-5	CASSRPGLAGGQETQYF	TGTGCCAGCAGCCGACCCGGACTAGCGGGGGGGCAAGAGACCCAGTACTTC
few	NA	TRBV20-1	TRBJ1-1	CSARATRGNTEAFF	TGCAGTGCTAGAGCGACACGGGGGAACACTGAAGCTTTCTTT
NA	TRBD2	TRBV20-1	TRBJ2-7	CSARVLAGVGEQYF	TGCAGTGCTAGGGTACTAGCGGGAGTGGGCGAGCAGTACTTC
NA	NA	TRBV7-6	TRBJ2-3	CASSHYAGAVTDTQYF	TGTGCCAGCAGCCATTACGCCGGGGCTGTTACAGATACGCAGTATTTT
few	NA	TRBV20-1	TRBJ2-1	CSASGASSSYNEQFF	TGCAGTGCTAGCGGAGCGTCTAGCTCCTACAATGAGCAGTTCTTC
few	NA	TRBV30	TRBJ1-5	CAWSVYNQPQHF	TGTGCCTGGAGTGTGTACAATCAGCCCCAGCATTTT
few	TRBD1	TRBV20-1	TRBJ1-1	CSASPVPGQGRTEAFF	TGCAGTGCTAGCCCTGTCCCGGGACAGGGACGAACTGAAGCTTTCTTT
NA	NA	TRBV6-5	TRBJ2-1	CASSYDSISYNEQFF	TGTGCCAGCAGTTACGACAGTATCTCCTACAATGAGCAGTTCTTC